Sequencing of this T cell receptor (beta chain) was carried out in a study of regulatory T cells in long-lasting Graves disease. The time point is: newly diagnosed GD, antithyroid drugs for less than 3 months. Construction of the TCR library relied on RNA isolated from PBMCs. In building TCR beta libraries, iRepertoire HTBI primers were used together with Arm-PCR of CDR3 regions. Each CDR3 protein gets one entry after TCRdb re-called the multiplex PCR reads with MiXCR. The sample lists 420,000 or so distinct CDR3 sequences, about a sixth occurring once. This clonotype was counted many times. The J segment lost 1 base and the V segment lost 6 bases, leaving 12 bases of the junction unmatched. Per the germline V gene, CDR1 is DFQATT and CDR2 is SNEGSKA (reference sequence). This CDR3 has 16 residues. The data were also submitted as part of a second study, on T cells in Graves' hyperthyroidism and ophthalmopathy.

Sample: peripheral blood mononuclear cells (PBMCs), taken at new diagnosis, from a patient treated with antithyroid drugs. This clonotype was obtained from a woman aged 18-35 years with Graves disease. The chain carries TRBV20-1 and TRBJ1-5, with 7 positions matching TRBD1. In DNA form, the CDR3 reads TGCAGTGCCGACCACAGCACAGGGGCGAGCAATCAGCCCCAGCATTTT. Amino acids: CSADHSTGASNQPQHF.